This T cell receptor (beta chain) derives from a study of memory CD4+ T cells and cytomegalovirus serostatus. Study as a whole: Of the healthy Belgian adults, 9 were CMV seropositive and 24 seronegative.

The sort gate was single viable CD3+CD4+CD8-CD45RO+ cells for memory CD4+ T cells. General study points: The CMV-associated TCR signature appears largely within the CD4+ memory repertoire. 67 of 164 known CMV-associated TCRbeta sequences appeared in CD4+ memory.

V lost 2 bases and J lost 8, with 12 bases in between. Per germline, CDR1 GTSNPN and CDR2 SVGIG (reference sequence). CDR3 size: 13 residues. Authors' analysis steps: Out-of-frame sequences were removed, leaving about 2.2 million distinct TCRbeta sequences. The protocol was immunoSEQ multiplex PCR, while the TCRdb copy is restricted to in-frame clones and leaves out a portion. The DNA was the basis for D and trimming; V, J and clone size are from that table. The table lists 45,000 to 65,000 clones, about three quarters of them singletons, with about 1.5% in the top ten. Turning to this clone: Its antigen is undetermined.

The specimen sequenced was memory CD4+ T cells from blood. The chain couples TRBV30 to TRBJ1-4; D gene uncertain. The TCR sequence derives from an adult in good health and CMV-seropositive. The CDR3 nucleotides are TGTGCCTGGAGTCTATCGGGGAACGAAAAACTGTTTTTT. This codes for CAWSLSGNEKLFF.